The table lists the clone carrying this TCR beta chain with a few counts. This CDR3 has 13 amino acids. Germline V gene data show CDR1 as SGHRS and CDR2 as YFSETQ. After removal of 4 bases from V and 4 bases from J, the junction contained 5 bases not matched to a gene. The sample originates from a study of blood T cell repertoires in COVID-19. As for the study in general: T cells, B-cell-depleted T cells, or PBMCs supplied cDNA or gDNA.

The repertoire was sequenced with immunoSEQ multiplex PCR; TCRdb's copy has only in-frame clones and lacks some. Found here are about 200,000 clones, more than 85% of them singletons; the top ten hold about 2.9%. The rearrangement links TRBV5-1 to TRBJ2-7, with 7 bases identical to TRBD1. The clonotype originates from a man between 60 and 75 years old with acute or convalescent COVID-19. The sequenced material came from peripheral blood. In nucleotides, the CDR3 is TGCGCCAGCAGCGCCTTGACAGGGTACGAGCAGTACTTC. Translating it yields CASSALTGYEQYF. The whole variable domain, filled in from reference TRBV5-1 and TRBJ2-7, reads KAGVTQTPRYLIKTRGQQVTLSCSPISGHRSVSWYQQTPGQGLQFLFEYFSETQRNKGNFPGRFSGRQFSNSRSEMNVSTLELGDSALYLCASSALTGYEQYFGPGTRLTVT.